This TCR beta chain derives from a study of control samples from healthy donors and cancer patients. The CDR3 consists of 17 residues. Trimming stripped 7 bases from V and 1 base from J, with 20 bases between. Germline V gene lookup returns CDR1 LNHDA and CDR2 SQIVND (reference sequence). TCRdb's table, derived via immunoSEQ multiplex PCR, lists solely in-frame clones and lacks some. The sample records roughly 400,000 clones, 80% to 95% being singletons. This sequence originates from a man aged 35 to 55 with head and neck cancer. Material: PBMCs. The chain has TRBV19 and TRBJ1-5; perhaps TRBD1 as D (5 bases). The CDR3 DNA reads as TGTGCCAGTAACCAGAATTCGGGGGACCTCAGCAATCAGCCCCAGCATTTT. Protein sequence: CASNQNSGDLSNQPQHF.